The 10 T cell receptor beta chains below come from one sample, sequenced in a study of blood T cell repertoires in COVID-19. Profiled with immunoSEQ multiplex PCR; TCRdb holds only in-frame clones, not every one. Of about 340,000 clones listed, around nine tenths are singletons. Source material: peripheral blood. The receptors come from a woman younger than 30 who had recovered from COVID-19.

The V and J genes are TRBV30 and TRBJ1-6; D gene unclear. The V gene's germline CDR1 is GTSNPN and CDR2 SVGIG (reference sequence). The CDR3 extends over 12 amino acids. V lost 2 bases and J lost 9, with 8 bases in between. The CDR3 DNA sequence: TGTGCCTGGAGTCGAGGTTTTTCACCCCTCCACTTT. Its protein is CAWSRGFSPLHF.

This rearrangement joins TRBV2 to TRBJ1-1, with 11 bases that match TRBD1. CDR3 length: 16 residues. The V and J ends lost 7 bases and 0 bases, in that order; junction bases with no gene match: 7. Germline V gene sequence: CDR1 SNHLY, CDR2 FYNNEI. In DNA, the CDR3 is TGTGCCAGCATTAAGGGACAGGGGGTCGTGAACACTGAAGCTTTCTTT. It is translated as CASIKGQGVVNTEAFF.

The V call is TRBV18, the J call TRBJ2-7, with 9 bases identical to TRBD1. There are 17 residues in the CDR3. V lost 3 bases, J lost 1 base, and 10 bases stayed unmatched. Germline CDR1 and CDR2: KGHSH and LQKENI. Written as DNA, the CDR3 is TGTGCCAGCTCACCTAACGTACAGGGGGCAGGATCCTACGAGCAGTACGTC. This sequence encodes CASSPNVQGAGSYEQYV.

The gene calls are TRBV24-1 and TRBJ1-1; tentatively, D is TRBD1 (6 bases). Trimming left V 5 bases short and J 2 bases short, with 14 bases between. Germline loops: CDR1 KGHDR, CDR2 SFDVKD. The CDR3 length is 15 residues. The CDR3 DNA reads TGTGCCACCAGTGCCCGTGGGGGCAGTAACACTGAAGCTTTCTTT. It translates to CATSARGGSNTEAFF.

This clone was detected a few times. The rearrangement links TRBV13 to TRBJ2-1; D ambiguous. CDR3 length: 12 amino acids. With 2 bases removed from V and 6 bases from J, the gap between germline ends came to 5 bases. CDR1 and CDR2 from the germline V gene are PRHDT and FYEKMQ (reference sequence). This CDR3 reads CASSLSVNEQFF. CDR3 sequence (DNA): TGTGCCAGCAGCTTATCGGTCAATGAGCAGTTCTTC.

CDR3 region: CASSFNRGRNQPQHF. CDR3 DNA: TGTGCCAGCAGCTTCAACAGGGGGCGCAATCAGCCCCAGCATTTT. V and J are TRBV11-2 and TRBJ1-5; 9 bases align to TRBD1. The CDR3 has 15 amino acids. Losses at the gene ends were 3 bases for V and 2 bases for J; bases not matched to a gene: 2. Germline V gives CDR1 SGHAT, CDR2 FQNNGV.

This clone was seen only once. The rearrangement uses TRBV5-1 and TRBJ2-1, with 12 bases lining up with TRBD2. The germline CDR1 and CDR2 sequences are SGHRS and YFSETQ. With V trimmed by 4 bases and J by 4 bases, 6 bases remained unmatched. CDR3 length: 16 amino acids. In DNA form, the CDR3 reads TGCGCCAGCAGCCCACGAGGGACTAGCGGGTACAATGAGCAGTTCTTC. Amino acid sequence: CASSPRGTSGYNEQFF. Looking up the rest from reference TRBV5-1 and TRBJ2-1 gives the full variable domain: KAGVTQTPRYLIKTRGQQVTLSCSPISGHRSVSWYQQTPGQGLQFLFEYFSETQRNKGNFPGRFSGRQFSNSRSEMNVSTLELGDSALYLCASSPRGTSGYNEQFFGPGTRLTVL.

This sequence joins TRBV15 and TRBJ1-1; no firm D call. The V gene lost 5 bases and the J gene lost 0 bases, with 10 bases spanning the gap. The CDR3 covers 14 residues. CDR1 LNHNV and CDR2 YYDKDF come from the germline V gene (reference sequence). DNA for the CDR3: TGTGCCACCAGCGGACGCGGGGTGAACACTGAAGCTTTCTTT. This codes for CATSGRGVNTEAFF.

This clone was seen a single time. The CDR3 DNA reads as TGTGCCAGCAGCCCCCAGCGTACAGGCGACAATGAGCAGTTCTTC. Protein product: CASSPQRTGDNEQFF. V gene TRBV4-2 combines with J gene TRBJ2-1, with D tentatively TRBD1 (5 bases). This CDR3 contains 15 residues. Germline V gene lookup returns CDR1 LGHNA and CDR2 YNFKEQ. Trimming took off 4 bases at V and 5 bases at J, with 15 bases between the two ends.

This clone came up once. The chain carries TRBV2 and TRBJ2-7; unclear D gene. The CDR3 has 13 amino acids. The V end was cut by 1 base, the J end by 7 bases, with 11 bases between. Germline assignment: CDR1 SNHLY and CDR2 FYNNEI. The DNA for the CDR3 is TGTGCCAGCAGTGAAGAGGCGATCGGGGAGCAGTACGTC. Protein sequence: CASSEEAIGEQYV.